A selection of T cell receptor beta chains follows, all from one sample in a study of shared clonotypes between healthy human individuals. Data came from immunoSEQ multiplex PCR; TCRdb stores just in-frame clones and leaves some out. The repertoire includes around 2.5 million clones, 93% of them detected once, and 0.36% sits in the top ten. Sequenced: naive CD4+ T cells from PBMCs. These receptors all stem from a man between 18 and 29 years old in good health. Some clones in this sample may be carry-over from other donors' samples. Both conserved end residues are part of each CDR3. A D gene is named only where the DNA matches it firmly. Clone size is stated in some rows and not others, as once, few, many or a class when expanded.

. TRBJ1-2 TRBV28 . CASSPGSPRGYTF TGTGCCAGCAGTCCTGGATCCCCGAGAGGCTACACCTTC
. TRBJ2-2 TRBV5-1 . CASSLRDSPNTGELFF TGCGCCAGCAGCCTGCGGGACAGCCCGAACACCGGGGAGCTGTTTTTT
TRBD1 TRBJ2-2 TRBV5-1 . CASSSGTGTNTGELFF TGCGCCAGCAGCTCGGGGACAGGGACGAACACCGGGGAGCTGTTTTTT
. TRBJ2-2 TRBV6-5 . CASSTGTTAHGELFF TGTGCCAGCAGTACCGGGACCACGGCCCACGGGGAGCTGTTTTTT
. TRBJ2-7 TRBV4-2 . CASSQPQGRTYEQYF TGTGCCAGCAGCCAACCCCAGGGGCGAACCTACGAGCAGTACTTC
TRBD1 TRBJ1-2 TRBV7-9 . CASSYGQERGYTF TGTGCCAGCAGCTACGGACAGGAGCGTGGCTACACCTTC
. TRBJ2-3 TRBV7-9 . CASSLDGKGTQYF TGTGCCAGCAGCTTAGACGGGAAGGGTACGCAGTATTTT
TRBD1 TRBJ1-2 TRBV28 few CASSWTGYYGYTF TGTGCCAGCAGTTGGACAGGGTACTATGGCTACACCTTC
. TRBJ1-3 TRBV9 . CASSVEGVGGNTIYF TGTGCCAGCAGCGTAGAAGGGGTTGGTGGAAACACCATATATTTT
. TRBJ2-3 TRBV10-1 . CASSDSTDTQYF TGCGCCAGCAGTGATTCCACAGATACGCAGTATTTT
TRBD1 TRBJ1-1 TRBV27 . CASSMPGQRMNTEAFF TGTGCCAGCAGTATGCCGGGACAGAGAATGAACACTGAAGCTTTCTTT
TRBD1 TRBJ2-7 TRBV7-7 . CASSLRTGGSYEQYF TGTGCCAGCAGCCTCCGGACAGGGGGCTCCTACGAGCAGTACTTC
. TRBJ1-1 TRBV6-1 . CASSEETPHRAFF TGTGCCAGCAGTGAAGAGACACCGCATAGGGCTTTCTTT
. TRBJ2-7 TRBV5-1 . CASSAGPSPGEQYF TGCGCCAGCAGCGCGGGCCCCTCCCCGGGAGAGCAGTACTTC
. TRBJ1-1 TRBV5-1 . CASSQDGLMNTEAFF TGCGCCAGCAGCCAGGACGGACTCATGAACACTGAAGCTTTCTTT
. TRBJ2-1 TRBV6-1 . CASTSNPYNEQFF TGTGCCAGCACCTCCAACCCCTACAATGAGCAGTTCTTC
TRBD2 TRBJ2-5 TRBV27 . CASSQGLAGLQTQYF TGTGCCAGCAGCCAGGGACTAGCGGGATTGCAGACCCAGTACTTC
TRBD2 TRBJ2-7 TRBV15 once CATSRGASGRYEQYF TGTGCCACCAGCAGGGGGGCTAGCGGGAGGTACGAGCAGTACTTC
TRBD1 TRBJ1-1 TRBV28 . CASRSGGGVDTEAFF TGTGCCAGCAGATCAGGGGGGGGAGTTGACACTGAAGCTTTCTTT
. TRBJ1-2 TRBV5-1 . CASSFLGGYTF TGCGCCAGCAGCTTCCTTGGCGGCTACACCTTC
TRBD1 TRBJ1-1 TRBV25-1 . CASSDPWTGGNTEAFF TGTGCCAGCAGTGACCCTTGGACAGGGGGGAACACTGAAGCTTTCTTT
. TRBJ2-6 TRBV11-2 . CASSLESVGGAGGANVLTF TGTGCCAGCAGCTTAGAGTCCGTGGGGGGCGCAGGTGGGGCCAACGTCCTGACTTTC
. TRBJ1-5 TRBV7-8 . CASSLAGHSNQPQHF TGTGCCAGCAGCTTAGCAGGTCATAGCAATCAGCCCCAGCATTTT
TRBD1 TRBJ2-2 TRBV29-1 once CSVVGDRDTGELFF TGCAGCGTTGTAGGGGACAGGGACACCGGGGAGCTGTTTTTT
TRBD1 TRBJ1-3 TRBV7-2 . CASSSTGGTGNTIYF TGTGCCAGCAGCTCGACAGGGGGAACAGGAAACACCATATATTTT
. TRBJ2-1 TRBV11-2 . CASSLELVGNEQFF TGTGCCAGCAGCTTAGAACTTGTAGGTAATGAGCAGTTCTTC
. TRBJ2-7 TRBV15 . CATSRDRGHEQYF TGTGCCACCAGCAGAGATAGAGGGCACGAGCAGTACTTC
TRBD1 TRBJ2-1 TRBV7-8 . CASRPGTGSSEQFF TGTGCCAGCAGGCCAGGGACAGGGTCTAGTGAGCAGTTCTTC
TRBD1 TRBJ2-3 TRBV5-6 . CASSLAGGDTQYF TGTGCCAGCAGCTTGGCAGGGGGAGATACGCAGTATTTT
. TRBJ2-1 TRBV5-1 . CASSLVLGRTYNEQFF TGCGCCAGCAGCTTGGTATTAGGGCGGACCTACAATGAGCAGTTCTTC
TRBD2 TRBJ2-7 TRBV5-1 . CASSPRGGSSYEQYF TGCGCCAGCAGCCCTCGGGGGGGGAGCTCCTACGAGCAGTACTTC
. TRBJ1-3 TRBV7-2 once CASSFLPLSGNTIYF TGTGCCAGCAGCTTCCTACCCCTCTCTGGAAACACCATATATTTT
TRBD1 TRBJ1-1 TRBV5-1 . CASSLRTGGNTEAFF TGCGCCAGCAGCCTGCGGACAGGGGGGAACACTGAAGCTTTCTTT
TRBD1 TRBJ2-5 TRBV4-1 . CASSQVQGGNGETQYF TGCGCCAGCAGCCAAGTACAGGGGGGAAATGGGGAGACCCAGTACTTC
. TRBJ2-5 TRBV5-6 . CASSPGEETQYF TGTGCCAGCAGCCCGGGGGAAGAGACCCAGTACTTC
. TRBJ1-1 TRBV7-9 . CASSLTGQHTEAFF TGTGCCAGCAGCCTGACCGGACAGCACACTGAAGCTTTCTTT
. TRBJ2-3 TRBV5-1 . CASSLGLKTTDTQYF TGCGCCAGCAGCTTGGGTCTGAAAACCACAGATACGCAGTATTTT
. TRBJ1-3 TRBV4-3 once CASSQDAGAGNTIYF TGCGCCAGCAGCCAAGACGCAGGAGCTGGAAACACCATATATTTT
. TRBJ1-1 TRBV7-2 once CASNPMNRHDTEAFF TGTGCCAGCAATCCCATGAACAGGCATGACACTGAAGCTTTCTTT
. TRBJ1-2 TRBV28 . CASSFSDGGYTF TGTGCCAGCAGTTTTTCCGACGGTGGCTACACCTTC
. TRBJ2-1 TRBV28 . CASSGQPYNEQFF TGTGCCAGCAGTGGACAGCCATACAATGAGCAGTTCTTC